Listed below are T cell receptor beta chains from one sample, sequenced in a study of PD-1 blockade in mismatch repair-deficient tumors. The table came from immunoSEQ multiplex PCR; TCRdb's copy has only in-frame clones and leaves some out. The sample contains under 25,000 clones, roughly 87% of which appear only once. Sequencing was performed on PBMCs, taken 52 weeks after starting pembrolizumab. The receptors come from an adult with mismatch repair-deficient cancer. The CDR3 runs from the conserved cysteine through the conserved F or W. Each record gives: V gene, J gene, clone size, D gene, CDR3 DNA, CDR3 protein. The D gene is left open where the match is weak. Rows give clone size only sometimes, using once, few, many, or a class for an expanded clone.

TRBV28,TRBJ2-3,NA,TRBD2,TGTGCCGCCGGGGCTAGCGGGAGTACCTCAGATACGCAGTATTTT,CAAGASGSTSDTQYF
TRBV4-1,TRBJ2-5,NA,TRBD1,TGCGCCAGGCATTACAGGGGTGGGAAGGAGACCCAGTACTTC,CARHYRGGKETQYF
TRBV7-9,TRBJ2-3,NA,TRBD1,TGTGCCAGCAGTTACCGGACAGGGAGCATCACAGATACGCAGTATTTT,CASSYRTGSITDTQYF
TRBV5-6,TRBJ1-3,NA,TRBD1,TGTGCCAGCAGCTTCCGGACAGGGGGAAGGGGAAACACCATATATTTT,CASSFRTGGRGNTIYF
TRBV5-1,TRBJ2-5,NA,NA,TGCGCCAGCAGCCCCCGTGGGGCAGCCGGCCAAGAGACCCAGTACTTC,CASSPRGAAGQETQYF
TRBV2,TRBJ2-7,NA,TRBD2,TGTGCCAGCAGCGGGAGGCATTCCTACGAGCAGTACTTC,CASSGRHSYEQYF
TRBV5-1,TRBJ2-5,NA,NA,TGCGCCAGCAGTGTTCAGGGGTCAGAGACCCAGTACTTC,CASSVQGSETQYF
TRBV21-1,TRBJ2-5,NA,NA,TGTGCCAGCAGCTGGGACATGGAAATCCAAGAGACCCAGTACTTC,CASSWDMEIQETQYF
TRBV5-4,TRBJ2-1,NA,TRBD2,TGTGCCAGCAGCTTGCAACGGCTAGCGGGGGGGGCTGAGCAGTTCTTC,CASSLQRLAGGAEQFF
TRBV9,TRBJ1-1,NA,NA,TGTGCCAGCAGTGCACAGGTGAACACTGAAGCTTTCTTT,CASSAQVNTEAFF
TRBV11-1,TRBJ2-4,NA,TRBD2,TGTGCCAGCAGCTTATTTTCGGTAGCGGGAGGGGGGAAGGTCATTCAGTACTTC,CASSLFSVAGGGKVIQYF
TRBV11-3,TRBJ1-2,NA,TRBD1,TGTGCCAGCAGCGGAACAGGGGGCGCGGGCTACACCTTC,CASSGTGGAGYTF
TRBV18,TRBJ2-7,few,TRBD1,TGTGCCAGCTCACCAGGGACAGGGAACGAGCAGTACTTC,CASSPGTGNEQYF
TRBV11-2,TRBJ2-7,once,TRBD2,TGTGCCAGCAGCTTAGAGAAGGGTTGGAAGCGGGAGTTTTACGAGCAGTACTTC,CASSLEKGWKREFYEQYF
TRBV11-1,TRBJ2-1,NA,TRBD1,TGTGCCAGCAGCCAAAGCGGGACAGGGTACAATGAGCAGTTCTTC,CASSQSGTGYNEQFF